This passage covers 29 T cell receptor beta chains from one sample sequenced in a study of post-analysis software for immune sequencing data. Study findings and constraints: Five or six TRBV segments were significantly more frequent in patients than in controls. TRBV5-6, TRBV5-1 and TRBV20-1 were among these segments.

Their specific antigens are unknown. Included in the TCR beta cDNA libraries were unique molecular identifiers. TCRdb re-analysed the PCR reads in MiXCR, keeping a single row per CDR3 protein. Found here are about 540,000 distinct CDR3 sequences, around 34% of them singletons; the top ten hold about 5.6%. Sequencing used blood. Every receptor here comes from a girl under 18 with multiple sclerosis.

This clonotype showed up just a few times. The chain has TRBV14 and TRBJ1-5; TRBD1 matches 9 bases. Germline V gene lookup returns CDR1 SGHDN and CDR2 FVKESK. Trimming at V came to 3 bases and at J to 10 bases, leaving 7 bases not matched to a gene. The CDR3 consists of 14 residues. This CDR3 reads CASSQGQGVFPQHF. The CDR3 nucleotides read TGTGCCAGCAGCCAGGGACAGGGCGTATTTCCCCAGCATTTT.

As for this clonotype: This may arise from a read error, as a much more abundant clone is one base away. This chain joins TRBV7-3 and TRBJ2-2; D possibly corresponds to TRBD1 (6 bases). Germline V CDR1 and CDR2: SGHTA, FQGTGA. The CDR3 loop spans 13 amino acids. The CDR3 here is CVSSFTGSGELFF. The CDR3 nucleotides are TGTGTCAGCAGCTTCACAGGGTCCGGGGAGCTGTTTTTT. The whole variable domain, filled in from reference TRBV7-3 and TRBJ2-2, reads GAGVSQTPSNKVTEKGKYVELRCDPISGHTALYWYRQSLGQGPEFLIYFQGTGAADDSGLPNDRFFAVRPEGSVSTLKIQRTERGDSAVYLCVSSFTGSGELFFGEGSRLTVL.

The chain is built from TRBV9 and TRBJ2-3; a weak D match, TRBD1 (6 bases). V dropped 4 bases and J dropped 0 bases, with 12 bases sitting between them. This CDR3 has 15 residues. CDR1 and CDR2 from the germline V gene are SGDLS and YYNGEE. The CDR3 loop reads CASSMDSSSTDTQYF. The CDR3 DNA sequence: TGTGCCAGCAGCATGGACAGCTCTAGCACAGATACGCAGTATTTT. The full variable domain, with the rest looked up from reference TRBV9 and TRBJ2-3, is DSGVTQTPKHLITATGQRVTLRCSPRSGDLSVYWYQQSLDQGLQFLIQYYNGEERAKGNILERFSAQQFPDLHSELNLSSLELGDSALYFCASSMDSSSTDTQYFGPGTRLTVL.

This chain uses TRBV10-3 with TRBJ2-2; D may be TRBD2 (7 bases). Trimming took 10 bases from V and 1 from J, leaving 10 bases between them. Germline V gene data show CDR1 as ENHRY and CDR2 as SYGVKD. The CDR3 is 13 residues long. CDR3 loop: CATGGLNTGELFF. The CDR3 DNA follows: TGTGCCACCGGGGGGCTGAACACCGGGGAGCTGTTTTTT.

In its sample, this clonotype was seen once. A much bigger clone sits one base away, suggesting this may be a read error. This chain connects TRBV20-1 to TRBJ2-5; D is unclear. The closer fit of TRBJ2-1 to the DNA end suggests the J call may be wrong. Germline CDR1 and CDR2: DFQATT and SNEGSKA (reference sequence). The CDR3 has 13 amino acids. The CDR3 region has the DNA TGCAGTGCTAGAGCCCAGTACCAAGAGACCCAGTTCTTC. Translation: CSARAQYQETQFF.

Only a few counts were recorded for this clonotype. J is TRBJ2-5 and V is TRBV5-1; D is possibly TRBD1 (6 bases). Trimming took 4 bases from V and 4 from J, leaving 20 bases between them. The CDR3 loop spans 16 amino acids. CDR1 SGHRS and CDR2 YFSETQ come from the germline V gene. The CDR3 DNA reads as TGCGCCAGCAGCCTGGAGGTCTACAGGGTTGGAGAGACCCAGTACTTC. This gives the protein CASSLEVYRVGETQYF.

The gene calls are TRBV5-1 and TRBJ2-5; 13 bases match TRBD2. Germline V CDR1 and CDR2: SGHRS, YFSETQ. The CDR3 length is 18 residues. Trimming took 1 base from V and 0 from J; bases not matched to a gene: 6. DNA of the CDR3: TGCGCCAGCAGCTTGAGGGGGACTAGCGGGGTCTACCAAGAGACCCAGTACTTC. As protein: CASSLRGTSGVYQETQYF.

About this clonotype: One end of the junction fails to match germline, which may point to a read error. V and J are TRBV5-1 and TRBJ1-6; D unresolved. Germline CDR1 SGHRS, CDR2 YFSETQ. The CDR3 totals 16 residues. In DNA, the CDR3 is TGCGCCAGCAGCTTGGCCCAGATCGCCGATAATTCACCCCCCCACTTT. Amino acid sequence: CASSLAQIADNSPPHF. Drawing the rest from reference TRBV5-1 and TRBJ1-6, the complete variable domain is KAGVTQTPRYLIKTRGQQVTLSCSPISGHRSVSWYQQTPGQGLQFLFEYFSETQRNKGNFPGRFSGRQFSNSRSEMNVSTLELGDSALYLCASSLAQIADNSPPHFGNGTRLTVT.

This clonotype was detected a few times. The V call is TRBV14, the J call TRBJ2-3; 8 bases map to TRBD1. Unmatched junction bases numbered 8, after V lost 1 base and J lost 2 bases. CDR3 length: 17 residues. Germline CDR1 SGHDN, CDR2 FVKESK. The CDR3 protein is CASSQGRGPLDTDTQYF. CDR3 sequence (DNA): TGTGCCAGCAGCCAAGGCAGGGGGCCTCTAGACACAGATACGCAGTATTTT.

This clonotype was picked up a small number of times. The DNA of the CDR3 is TGCAGTGCTAGAGATCTTGGGGGGCGCGGTTCTGGAGGGGCCAACGTCCTGACTTTC. It specifies CSARDLGGRGSGGANVLTF. This chain connects TRBV20-1 to TRBJ2-6; D tentatively fits TRBD1 or TRBD2 (6 bases each). CDR1 and CDR2 from the germline V gene are DFQATT and SNEGSKA (reference sequence). V lost 0 bases to trimming and J lost 4 bases, with 22 bases between them. The CDR3 spans 19 residues.

The CDR3 sequence is CASSSDLRGAYEQYF. In nucleotides, the CDR3 is TGTGCCAGCAGTTCAGATCTGCGCGGGGCCTACGAGCAGTACTTC. V and J are TRBV6-6 and TRBJ2-7; D perhaps matches TRBD2 (6 bases). Per germline, CDR1 MNHNY and CDR2 SVGAGI (reference sequence). The CDR3 covers 15 residues. V was pared by 4 bases and J by 2 bases, with 15 bases between.

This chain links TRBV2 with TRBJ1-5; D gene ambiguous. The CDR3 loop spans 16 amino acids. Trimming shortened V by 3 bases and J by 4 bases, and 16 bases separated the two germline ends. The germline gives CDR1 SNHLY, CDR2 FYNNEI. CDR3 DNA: TGTGCCAGCAGTGAGGGGAATGGACGGACTAATCAGCCCCAGCATTTT. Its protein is CASSEGNGRTNQPQHF.

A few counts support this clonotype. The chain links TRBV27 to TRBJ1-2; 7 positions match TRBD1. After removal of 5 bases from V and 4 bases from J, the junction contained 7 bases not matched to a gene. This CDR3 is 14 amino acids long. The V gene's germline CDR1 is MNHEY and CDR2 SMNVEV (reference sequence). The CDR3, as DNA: TGTGCCAGCAGTGCTCTCACAGGGGCCTATGGCTACACCTTC. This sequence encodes CASSALTGAYGYTF.

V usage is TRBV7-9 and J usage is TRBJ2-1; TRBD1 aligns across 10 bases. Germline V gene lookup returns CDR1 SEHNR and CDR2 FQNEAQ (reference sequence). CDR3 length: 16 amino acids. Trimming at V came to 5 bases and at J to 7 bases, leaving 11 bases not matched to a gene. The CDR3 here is CASSPWDRGRGNEQFF. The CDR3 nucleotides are TGTGCCAGCAGCCCGTGGGACAGGGGAAGAGGGAATGAGCAGTTCTTC.

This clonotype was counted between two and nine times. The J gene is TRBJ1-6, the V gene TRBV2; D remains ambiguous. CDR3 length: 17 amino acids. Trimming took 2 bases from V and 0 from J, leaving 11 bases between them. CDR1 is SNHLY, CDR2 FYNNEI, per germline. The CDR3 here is CASSEYGASSYNSPLHF. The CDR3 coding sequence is TGTGCCAGCAGTGAATATGGAGCGAGCTCCTATAATTCACCCCTCCACTTT.

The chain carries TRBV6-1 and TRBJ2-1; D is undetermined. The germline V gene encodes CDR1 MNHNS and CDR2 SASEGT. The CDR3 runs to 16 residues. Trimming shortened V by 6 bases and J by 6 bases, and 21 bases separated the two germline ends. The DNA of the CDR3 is TGTGCCAGCAGCCACCAGGATTATGGACCGTTCAATGAGCAGTTCTTC. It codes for CASSHQDYGPFNEQFF.

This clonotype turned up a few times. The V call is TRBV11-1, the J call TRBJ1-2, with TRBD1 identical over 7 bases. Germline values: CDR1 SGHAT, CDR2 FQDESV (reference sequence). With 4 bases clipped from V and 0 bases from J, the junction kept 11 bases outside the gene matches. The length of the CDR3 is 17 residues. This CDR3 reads CASSSRPGQSSNYGYTF. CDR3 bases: TGTGCCAGCAGCTCCCGGCCGGGACAGAGCTCTAACTATGGCTACACCTTC.

This CDR3 is CASSLMRGATDTQYF. CDR3 sequence (DNA): TGTGCCAGCAGCTTGATGCGGGGGGCCACAGATACGCAGTATTTT. The V and J genes are TRBV5-5 and TRBJ2-3; 8 nucleotides align to TRBD2. The junction had 3 bases not matched to a gene; V was cut back by 1 base and J by 2 bases. Germline CDR1 and CDR2: SGHKS and YYEKEE (reference sequence). The CDR3 is 15 amino acids.

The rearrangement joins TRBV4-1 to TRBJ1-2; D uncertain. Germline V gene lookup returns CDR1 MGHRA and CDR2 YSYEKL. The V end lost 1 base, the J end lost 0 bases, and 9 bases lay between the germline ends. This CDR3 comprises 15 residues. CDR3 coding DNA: TGCGCCAGCAGCCAAGTAATCGGAGCTAACTATGGCTACACCTTC. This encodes CASSQVIGANYGYTF.

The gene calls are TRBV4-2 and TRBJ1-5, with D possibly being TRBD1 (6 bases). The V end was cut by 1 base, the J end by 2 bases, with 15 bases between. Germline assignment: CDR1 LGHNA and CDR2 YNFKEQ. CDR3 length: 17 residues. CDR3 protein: CASSQGGSGARNQPQHF. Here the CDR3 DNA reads TGTGCCAGCAGCCAAGGCGGATCAGGGGCACGCAATCAGCCCCAGCATTTT.

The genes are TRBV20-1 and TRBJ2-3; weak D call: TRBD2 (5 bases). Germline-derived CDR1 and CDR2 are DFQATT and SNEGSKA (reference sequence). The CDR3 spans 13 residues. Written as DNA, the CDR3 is TGCAGGGCTGGAGGTCAGACCACAGATACGCAGTATTTT. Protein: CRAGGQTTDTQYF.

The CDR3 reads CSAPRRAGEWGTEAFF. DNA of the CDR3: TGCAGTGCGCCCCGGAGGGCAGGGGAATGGGGCACTGAAGCTTTCTTT. The chain has TRBV20-1 and TRBJ1-1; a possible D gene is TRBD1 (6 bases). Trimming removed 6 bases at V and 4 bases at J, with 24 bases between. CDR3 length equals 16 residues. Germline V lookup: CDR1 DFQATT, CDR2 SNEGSKA (reference sequence).

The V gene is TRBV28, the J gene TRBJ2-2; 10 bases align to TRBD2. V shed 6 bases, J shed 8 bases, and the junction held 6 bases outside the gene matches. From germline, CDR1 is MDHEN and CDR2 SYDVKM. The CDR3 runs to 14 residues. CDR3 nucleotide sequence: TGTGCCAGCAGCCCAGGACTAGCGGCAGGGGAGCTGTTTTTT. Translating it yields CASSPGLAAGELFF.

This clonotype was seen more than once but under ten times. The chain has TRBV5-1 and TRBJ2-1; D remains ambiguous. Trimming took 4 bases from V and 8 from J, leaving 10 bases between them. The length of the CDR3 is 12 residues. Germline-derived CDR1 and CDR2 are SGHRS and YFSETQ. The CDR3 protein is CASSGNFDEQFF. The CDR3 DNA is TGCGCCAGCAGCGGGAATTTCGATGAGCAGTTCTTC.

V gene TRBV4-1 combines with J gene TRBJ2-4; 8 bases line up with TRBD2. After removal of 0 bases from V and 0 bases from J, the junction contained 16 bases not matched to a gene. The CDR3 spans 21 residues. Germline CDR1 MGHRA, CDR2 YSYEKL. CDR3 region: CASSQDSTASGPILAKNIQYF. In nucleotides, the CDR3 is TGCGCCAGCAGCCAAGATAGTACGGCTAGCGGGCCCATCTTAGCCAAAAACATTCAGTACTTC.

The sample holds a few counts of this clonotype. The CDR3, as DNA: TGTGCCAGCAACCCTGGGACGGGAGGGACAGATACGCAGTATTTT. It codes for CASNPGTGGTDTQYF. The rearrangement uses TRBV2 and TRBJ2-3, with 8 bases matching TRBD2. Germline V gene sequence: CDR1 SNHLY, CDR2 FYNNEI. V shed 7 bases and J 3 bases; nucleotides not matched to a gene: 9. The CDR3 loop spans 15 amino acids.

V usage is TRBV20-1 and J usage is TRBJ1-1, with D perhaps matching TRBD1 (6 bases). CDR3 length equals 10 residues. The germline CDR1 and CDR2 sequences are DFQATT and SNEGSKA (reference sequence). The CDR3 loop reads CRGRGSEAFF. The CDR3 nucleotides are TGCAGGGGCAGGGGATCTGAAGCTTTCTTT.

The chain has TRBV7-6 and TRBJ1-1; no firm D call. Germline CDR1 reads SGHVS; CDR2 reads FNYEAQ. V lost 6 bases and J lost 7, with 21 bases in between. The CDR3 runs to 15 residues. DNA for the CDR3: TGTGCCAGCAGTCGCATCCCGCTCCCAACCGGTGAAGCTTTCTTT. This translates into CASSRIPLPTGEAFF.

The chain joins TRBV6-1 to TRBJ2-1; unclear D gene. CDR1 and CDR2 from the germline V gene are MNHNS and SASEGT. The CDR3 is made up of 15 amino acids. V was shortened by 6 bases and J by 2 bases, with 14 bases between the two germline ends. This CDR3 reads CASRAPPPTYNEQFF. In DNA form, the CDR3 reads TGTGCCAGCAGGGCCCCTCCCCCCACCTACAATGAGCAGTTCTTC.